The 29 T cell receptor beta chains given below trace back to one sample, sequenced in a study of CD8+CD57+ T cells in acquired aplastic anemia. Only patients with CD8+CD57+ cell expansion on flow cytometry were chosen for sequencing. Investigators profiled TCR beta VDJ and CDR3 from genomic DNA template. Each CDR3 protein gets one entry after TCRdb re-called the reads with MiXCR. The sample contains about 180,000 distinct CDR3 sequences, 55% to 65% of which appear only once. The sample consisted of sorted CD4+, CD8+, or CD8+CD57+ T cells (not recorded which) from PBMCs. These receptors all come from a human donor with aplastic anemia.

This rearrangement joins TRBV20-1 to TRBJ1-6; D may be TRBD1 (6 bases). Germline loops: CDR1 DFQATT, CDR2 SNEGSKA (reference sequence). Trimming left V 3 bases short and J 9 bases short, with 15 bases between. This CDR3 contains 14 residues. In DNA form, the CDR3 reads TGCAGTGCTAGCCTTATACAGGGAGCTTCACCCCTCCACTTT. Its translation: CSASLIQGASPLHF.

The V and J genes are TRBV15 and TRBJ1-1; D might be TRBD1 (6 bases). V was shortened by 4 bases and J by 0 bases, with 15 bases between the two germline ends. This CDR3 is built from 16 residues. CDR1 and CDR2 (germline): LNHNV, YYDKDF (reference sequence). CDR3 nucleotides: TGTGCCACCAGCAAGGGGGGAGGAACCATGAACACTGAAGCTTTCTTT. Translated: CATSKGGGTMNTEAFF.

Ten or more counts support this clonotype. The J gene is TRBJ2-7, the V gene TRBV27; 7 nucleotides line up with TRBD1. This CDR3 is built from 14 residues. V trimming: 5 bases; J trimming: 6 bases; junction bases outside the gene matches: 10. Germline V gene lookup returns CDR1 MNHEY and CDR2 SMNVEV (reference sequence). The CDR3 sequence is CASSPSTTGIEQYF. The CDR3 DNA sequence: TGTGCCAGCAGTCCCTCCACGACAGGGATCGAGCAGTACTTC.

The chain links TRBV9 to TRBJ1-6; tentatively, D is TRBD1 (5 bases). V was shortened by 4 bases and J by 10 bases, with 15 bases between the two germline ends. The CDR3 runs 14 residues. Germline lookup yields CDR1 SGDLS and CDR2 YYNGEE. DNA for the CDR3: TGTGCCAGCAGCCTCAGGGAGGGGTTCTCACCCCTCCACTTT. This gives the protein CASSLREGFSPLHF.

This chain uses TRBV11-3 with TRBJ2-5; D is possibly TRBD1 (6 bases). This CDR3 has 13 residues. The germline gives CDR1 SGHNT, CDR2 YENEEA. The V end lost 6 bases, the J end lost 4 bases, and 12 bases lay between the germline ends. CDR3 residues: CASRLQGAETQYF. Here the CDR3 DNA reads TGTGCCAGCAGGCTACAGGGAGCAGAGACCCAGTACTTC. Complete variable domain (other parts from reference TRBV11-3 and TRBJ2-5): EAGVVQSPRYKIIEKKQPVAFWCNPISGHNTLYWYLQNLGQGPELLIRYENEEAVDDSQLPKDRFSAERLKGVDSTLKIQPAELGDSAVYLCASRLQGAETQYFGPGTRLLVL.

Ten or more counts support this clonotype. V gene TRBV5-1 combines with J gene TRBJ2-3; the D gene is possibly TRBD2 (5 bases). Trimming shortened V by 7 bases and J by 4 bases, and 22 bases separated the two germline ends. The germline gives CDR1 SGHRS, CDR2 YFSETQ. This CDR3 is built from 16 residues. This CDR3 is CASFPISPKGADTQYF. The CDR3 bases are TGCGCCAGCTTCCCCATCAGCCCGAAGGGAGCAGATACGCAGTATTTT.

The J gene is TRBJ1-5, the V gene TRBV10-2; no firm D call. CDR1 and CDR2 (germline): WSHSY, SAAADI. V was clipped by 5 bases and J by 7 bases, with 15 bases between them. CDR3 length equals 14 residues. CDR3 in DNA: TGCGCCAGCAGTACTAGCGGGGAGGTACAGCCCCAGCATTTT. It yields the protein CASSTSGEVQPQHF.

The chain recombines TRBV7-8 with TRBJ1-6, with unresolved D. The V end was cut by 4 bases, the J end by 5 bases, with 9 bases between. The germline gives CDR1 SGHVS, CDR2 FQNEAQ. CDR3 length: 14 residues. The CDR3 region has the DNA TGTGCCAGCAGCTCCAACAGTGATAATTCACCCCTCCACTTT. Its translation is CASSSNSDNSPLHF.

The chain uses TRBV7-9 and TRBJ1-1, with 12 bases identical to TRBD1. The CDR3 has 20 amino acids. CDR1 is SEHNR and CDR2 is FQNEAQ in the germline V gene (reference sequence). V trimming: 1 base; J trimming: 4 bases; junction bases outside the gene matches: 16. The CDR3 DNA follows: TGTGCCAGCAGCTTAGGGGGACAGGGGGCAAGGTGGTACCTCGGCACTGAAGCTTTCTTT. Its translation is CASSLGGQGARWYLGTEAFF.

The chain joins TRBV20-1 to TRBJ2-1; D call uncertain. This CDR3 is 12 amino acids long. The germline V and J ends were trimmed by 2 bases and 8 bases, with 10 bases remaining between them. Germline V CDR1 and CDR2: DFQATT, SNEGSKA (reference sequence). CDR3 nucleotides: TGCAGTGCTAGACGGCTAGGAGATGAGCAGTTCTTC. Residues: CSARRLGDEQFF.

A few counts support this clonotype. CDR3 nucleotides: TGTGCCAGCAGCCTCACTAGCGGGACATACAATGAGCAGTTCTTC. This sequence encodes CASSLTSGTYNEQFF. The genes are TRBV9 and TRBJ2-1; 10 bases are shared with TRBD2. The CDR3 spans 15 residues. Looked up from germline, CDR1 is SGDLS and CDR2 is YYNGEE. V shed 4 bases and J 4 bases; nucleotides not matched to a gene: 5. The whole variable domain, remainder taken from reference TRBV9 and TRBJ2-1, is DSGVTQTPKHLITATGQRVTLRCSPRSGDLSVYWYQQSLDQGLQFLIQYYNGEERAKGNILERFSAQQFPDLHSELNLSSLELGDSALYFCASSLTSGTYNEQFFGPGTRLTVL.

This clonotype has a count of ten or more. V is TRBV4-1 and J is TRBJ2-7; a possible D gene is TRBD2 (6 bases). CDR1 MGHRA and CDR2 YSYEKL come from the germline V gene. V was cut by 8 bases and J by 2 bases, with 16 bases left in between. This CDR3 region has 14 residues. CDR3 sequence (DNA): TGCGCCAGCGGGAGATCTAGCGAGGCCTACGAGCAGTACTTC. Its translation: CASGRSSEAYEQYF.

This clonotype has ten or more counts. The chain recombines TRBV19 with TRBJ2-2; D is tentatively TRBD1 or TRBD2 (5 bases each). V shed 3 bases and J shed 9 bases, with 8 bases lying between them. Germline CDR1 and CDR2: LNHDA and SQIVND (reference sequence). The CDR3 totals 12 residues. The DNA for the CDR3 is TGTGCCAGTAGTATCGGGGCTCGGGAGCTGTTTTTT. Translating it yields CASSIGARELFF.

This clonotype has just a few counts. V is TRBV7-6 and J is TRBJ1-6; 7 bases align to TRBD1. CDR3 length equals 17 residues. Germline assignment: CDR1 SGHVS and CDR2 FNYEAQ. Unmatched junction bases numbered 5, after V lost 1 base and J lost 2 bases. This CDR3 is CASSLDPGTAYNSPLHF. The CDR3, as DNA: TGTGCCAGCAGCTTAGACCCCGGGACAGCCTATAATTCACCCCTCCACTTT.

The CDR3 sequence: CASVRGLGETQYF. The CDR3 coding sequence is TGTGCCAGCGTCAGGGGGTTAGGGGAGACCCAGTACTTC. This chain uses TRBV2 with TRBJ2-5; 7 bases match TRBD1. The CDR3 consists of 13 residues. With V trimmed by 8 bases and J by 5 bases, 8 bases remained unmatched. Germline V CDR1 and CDR2: SNHLY, FYNNEI.

V and J are TRBV7-3 and TRBJ1-1, with 11 bases that match TRBD1. CDR3 length equals 15 residues. J lost 1 base, V lost 2 bases, and 0 bases had no gene match. Looked up from germline, CDR1 is SGHTA and CDR2 is FQGTGA. This CDR3 is CASSLGQGANTEAFF. As DNA, the CDR3 is TGTGCCAGCAGCTTAGGACAGGGGGCGAACACTGAAGCTTTCTTT.

This clonotype was found a few times. The V and J genes are TRBV20-1 and TRBJ2-2; possible D gene TRBD1, 5 bases. V was clipped by 7 bases and J by 6 bases, with 12 bases between them. The CDR3 has 12 residues. Germline V CDR1 and CDR2: DFQATT, SNEGSKA (reference sequence). CDR3: CSGWQGSGELFF. CDR3 DNA sequence: TGCAGTGGGTGGCAGGGTTCCGGGGAGCTGTTTTTT.

The chain couples TRBV12-3 or TRBV12-4 to TRBJ2-1; 11 bases line up with TRBD1. The CDR3 runs 15 residues. Trimming at V came to 5 bases and at J to 14 bases, leaving 14 bases not matched to a gene. The CDR3 loop is CASSRTGGRPNREFF. CDR3 in DNA: TGTGCCAGCAGTAGGACAGGGGGCCGTCCCAATCGCGAGTTCTTC.

This rearrangement joins TRBV7-9 to TRBJ2-5, with D perhaps matching TRBD1 or TRBD2 (5 bases each). CDR3 size: 13 residues. Germline CDR1 reads SEHNR; CDR2 reads FQNEAQ (reference sequence). The germline V and J ends were trimmed by 8 bases and 3 bases, with 13 bases remaining between them. The CDR3 nucleotides are TGTGCCAGCGGGACCCCCTCGGAAGAGACCCAGTACTTC. Translation: CASGTPSEETQYF.

This CDR3 reads CASRRRDTEAFF. The CDR3 DNA follows: TGTGCCAGCAGGCGGAGAGACACTGAAGCTTTCTTT. The chain joins TRBV5-4 to TRBJ1-1; unclear D gene. The CDR3 contains 12 residues. From germline, CDR1 is SGHNT and CDR2 YYREEE (reference sequence). The ends were cut back, 5 bases at V and 3 bases at J, with 8 bases in the middle.

This clonotype was counted a few times. Here the CDR3 DNA reads TGTGCCAGCAGCTTAGAAAAGGAACCCTACGAGCAGTACTTC. Protein sequence: CASSLEKEPYEQYF. This chain joins TRBV7-9 and TRBJ2-7; D is ambiguous. Germline V lookup: CDR1 SEHNR, CDR2 FQNEAQ (reference sequence). The V end was cut by 1 base, the J end by 2 bases, with 9 bases between. The CDR3 contains 14 residues.

This clonotype was counted ten times or more. The chain has TRBV5-1 and TRBJ2-2, with D possibly matching TRBD2 (5 bases). V lost 4 bases, J lost 6 bases, and 10 bases lay in between. The CDR3 is 13 amino acids. CDR1 and CDR2 from the germline V gene are SGHRS and YFSETQ. As DNA, the CDR3 is TGCGCCAGCAGCCCCCCCGGGGCCGGGGAGCTGTTTTTT. This sequence encodes CASSPPGAGELFF.

V gene TRBV5-6 combines with J gene TRBJ1-4; tentatively, D is TRBD1 (6 bases). The CDR3 loop spans 15 amino acids. V was shortened by 3 bases and J by 5 bases, with 14 bases between the two germline ends. Germline V gene data show CDR1 as SGHDT and CDR2 as YYEEEE. The CDR3 protein is CASSWLGQSNEKLFF. DNA for the CDR3: TGTGCCAGCAGCTGGTTAGGACAGAGCAATGAAAAACTGTTTTTT.

The chain has TRBV2 and TRBJ2-7; 7 positions agree with TRBD2. In germline, CDR1 is SNHLY, CDR2 FYNNEI. This CDR3 has 14 amino acids. J was trimmed by 2 bases and V by 8 bases; bases with no gene match: 9. The CDR3: CASGIAGTPYEQYF. The CDR3 coding sequence is TGTGCCAGCGGTATAGCGGGCACCCCCTACGAGCAGTACTTC.

The chain employs TRBV7-8 and TRBJ2-1; D is unclear. This CDR3 has 14 amino acids. CDR1 is SGHVS, CDR2 FQNEAQ, per germline. V gave up 5 bases and J gave up 0 bases, with 8 bases separating them. Written as DNA, the CDR3 is TGTGCCAGCAGCGCGTCCCTCTCCTACAATGAGCAGTTCTTC. This gives the protein CASSASLSYNEQFF.

The V gene is TRBV28, the J gene TRBJ2-2; D unclear. This CDR3 is 14 amino acids long. Trimming took off 2 bases at V and 6 bases at J, with 10 bases between the two ends. Germline values: CDR1 MDHEN, CDR2 SYDVKM. The CDR3 spells CASSLGSSPGELFF. The CDR3 coding sequence is TGTGCCAGCAGTTTAGGCAGCTCACCCGGGGAGCTGTTTTTT.

The J gene is TRBJ2-1, the V gene TRBV7-9; 11 nucleotides line up with TRBD2. With 0 bases clipped from V and 10 bases from J, the junction kept 8 bases outside the gene matches. Germline loops: CDR1 SEHNR, CDR2 FQNEAQ (reference sequence). This CDR3 contains 16 residues. DNA for the CDR3: TGTGCCAGCAGCTTAGCGGGACTAGCGGAAGACTTGGAGCAGTTCTTC. Protein product: CASSLAGLAEDLEQFF.

V is TRBV29-1 and J is TRBJ1-2; TRBD1 aligns across 7 bases. The CDR3 runs to 15 residues. The germline V gene encodes CDR1 SQVTM and CDR2 ANQGSEA. V shed 2 bases and J 5 bases; nucleotides not matched to a gene: 11. The CDR3 reads CSVELRTGAGYGYTF. CDR3 bases: TGCAGCGTTGAATTGCGAACAGGGGCTGGGTATGGCTACACCTTC.

The V call is TRBV7-9, the J call TRBJ1-1, with D possibly matching TRBD1 (5 bases). The V and J ends lost 4 bases and 3 bases respectively, with 12 bases between them. Germline lookup yields CDR1 SEHNR and CDR2 FQNEAQ (reference sequence). CDR3 length equals 14 residues. The DNA of the CDR3 is TGTGCCAGCAGCTCCGTGCAGGGAGACACTGAAGCTTTCTTT. This gives the protein CASSSVQGDTEAFF.